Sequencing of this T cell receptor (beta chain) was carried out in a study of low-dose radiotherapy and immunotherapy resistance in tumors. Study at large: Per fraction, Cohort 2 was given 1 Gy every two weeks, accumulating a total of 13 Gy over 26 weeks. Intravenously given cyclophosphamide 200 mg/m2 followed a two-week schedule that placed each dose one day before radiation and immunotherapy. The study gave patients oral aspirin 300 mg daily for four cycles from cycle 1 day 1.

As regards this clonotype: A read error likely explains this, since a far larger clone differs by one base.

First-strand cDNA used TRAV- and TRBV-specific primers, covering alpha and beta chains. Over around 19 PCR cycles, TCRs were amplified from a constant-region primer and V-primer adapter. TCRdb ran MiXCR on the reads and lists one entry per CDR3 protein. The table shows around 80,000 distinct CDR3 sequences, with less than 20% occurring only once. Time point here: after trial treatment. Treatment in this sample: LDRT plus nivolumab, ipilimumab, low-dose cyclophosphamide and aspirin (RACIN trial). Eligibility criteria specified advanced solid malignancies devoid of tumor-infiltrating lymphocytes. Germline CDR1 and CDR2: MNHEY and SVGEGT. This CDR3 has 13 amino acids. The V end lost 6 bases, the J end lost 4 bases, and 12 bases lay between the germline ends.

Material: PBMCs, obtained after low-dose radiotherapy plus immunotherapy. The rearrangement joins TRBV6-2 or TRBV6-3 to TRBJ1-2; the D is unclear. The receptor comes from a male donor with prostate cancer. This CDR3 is CASSEASGYGYTF. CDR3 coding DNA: TGTGCCAGCAGCGAGGCCTCGGGCTATGGCTACACCTTC.